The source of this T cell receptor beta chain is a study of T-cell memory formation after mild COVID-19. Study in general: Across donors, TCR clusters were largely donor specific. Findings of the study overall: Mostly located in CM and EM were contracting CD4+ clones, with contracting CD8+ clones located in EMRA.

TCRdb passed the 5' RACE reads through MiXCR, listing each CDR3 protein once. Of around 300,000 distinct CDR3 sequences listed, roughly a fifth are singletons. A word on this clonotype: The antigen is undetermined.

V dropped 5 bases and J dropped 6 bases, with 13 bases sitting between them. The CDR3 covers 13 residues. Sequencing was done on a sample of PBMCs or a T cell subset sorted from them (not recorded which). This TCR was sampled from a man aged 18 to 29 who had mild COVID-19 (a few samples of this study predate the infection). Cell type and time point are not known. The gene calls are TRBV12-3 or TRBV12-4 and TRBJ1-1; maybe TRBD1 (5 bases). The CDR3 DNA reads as TGTGCCAGCAGTGGCCGCAGGGTGGCTGAAGCTTTCTTT. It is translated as CASSGRRVAEAFF.